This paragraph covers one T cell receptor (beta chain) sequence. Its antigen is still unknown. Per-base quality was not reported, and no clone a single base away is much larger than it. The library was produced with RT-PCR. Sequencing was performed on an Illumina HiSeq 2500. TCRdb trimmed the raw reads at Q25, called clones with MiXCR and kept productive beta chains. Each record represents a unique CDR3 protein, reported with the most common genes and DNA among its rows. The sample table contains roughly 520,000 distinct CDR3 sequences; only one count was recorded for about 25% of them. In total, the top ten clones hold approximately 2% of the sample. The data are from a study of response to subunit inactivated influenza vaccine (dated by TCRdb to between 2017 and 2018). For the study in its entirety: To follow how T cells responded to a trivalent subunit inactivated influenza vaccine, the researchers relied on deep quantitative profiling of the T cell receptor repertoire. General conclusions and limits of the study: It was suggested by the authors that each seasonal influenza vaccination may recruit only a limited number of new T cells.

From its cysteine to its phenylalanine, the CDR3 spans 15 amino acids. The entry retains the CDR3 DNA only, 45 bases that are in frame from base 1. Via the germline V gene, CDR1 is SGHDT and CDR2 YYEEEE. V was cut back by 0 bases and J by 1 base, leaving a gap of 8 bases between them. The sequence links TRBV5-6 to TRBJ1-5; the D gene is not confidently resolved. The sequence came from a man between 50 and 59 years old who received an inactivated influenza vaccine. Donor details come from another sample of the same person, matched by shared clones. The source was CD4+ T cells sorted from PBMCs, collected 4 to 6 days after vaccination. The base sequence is TGTGCCAGCAGCTTGGGGGCAGGCAGCAATCAGCCCCAGCATTTT. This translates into CASSLGAGSNQPQHF.